The 30 T cell receptor beta chains below all came from one sample that was sequenced in a study of identical twins' blood T cells. MiXCR was run by TCRdb on the 5' RACE reads, yielding one entry per CDR3 protein. The sample includes hundreds of thousands of distinct CDR3 sequences, 25% to 35% seen only once; the top ten take around 5.6%. Sequencing was done on a sample of PBMCs. These receptors were collected from a woman aged 18-49 years in good health.

The rearrangement joins TRBV3-1 to TRBJ2-3, with D perhaps TRBD1 (5 bases). This CDR3 has 15 residues. The V end was cut by 1 base, the J end by 0 bases, with 8 bases between. From germline, CDR1 is LGHDT and CDR2 YNNKEL (reference sequence). The CDR3 nucleotides read TGTGCCAGCAGCCAAGCACGACAGAGCACAGATACGCAGTATTTT. Amino acids: CASSQARQSTDTQYF.

The rearrangement joins TRBV20-1 to TRBJ2-2; 13 bases align to TRBD2. The V and J ends lost 5 bases and 5 bases, in that order; junction bases with no gene match: 8. This CDR3 region has 16 residues. Germline V lookup: CDR1 DFQATT, CDR2 SNEGSKA (reference sequence). CDR3 nucleotides: TGCAGTGCTTTAACGACTAGCGGGGGGTTGACCGGGGAGCTGTTTTTT. Protein sequence: CSALTTSGGLTGELFF.

This clonotype was counted at least ten times. The rearrangement uses TRBV28 and TRBJ2-1; TRBD2 agrees at 11 bases. The ends lost 6 bases at V and 14 bases at J; junction bases unmatched: 12. CDR3 length: 14 amino acids. CDR1 is MDHEN, CDR2 SYDVKM, per germline. The CDR3 DNA reads TGTGCCAGCAGCACAACTAGCGGGAGCTTTAAGGAGTTCTTC. Translation: CASSTTSGSFKEFF. Full variable domain (missing parts from reference TRBV28 and TRBJ2-1): DVKVTQSSRYLVKRTGEKVFLECVQDMDHENMFWYRQDPGLGLRLIYFSYDVKMKEKGDIPEGYSVSREKKERFSLILESASTNQTSMYLCASSTTSGSFKEFFGPGTRLTVL.

This clonotype was recorded a few times. The rearrangement links TRBV5-5 to TRBJ2-4; 9 nucleotides align to TRBD1. This CDR3 comprises 16 residues. The germline gives CDR1 SGHKS, CDR2 YYEKEE (reference sequence). Unmatched junction bases numbered 13, after V lost 7 bases and J lost 5 bases. In nucleotides, the CDR3 is TGTGCCAGCGGATTAAGGGACAGGGCTGTGGAAAACATTCAGTACTTC. Its translation is CASGLRDRAVENIQYF.

This CDR3 is CSARDFAGRYEQYF. For the CDR3, the DNA is TGCAGTGCTAGAGATTTTGCGGGGAGGTACGAGCAGTACTTC. V and J are TRBV20-1 and TRBJ2-7; tentatively, D is TRBD2 (6 bases). The germline CDR1 and CDR2 sequences are DFQATT and SNEGSKA (reference sequence). Trimming took 0 bases from V and 4 from J, leaving 13 bases between them. This CDR3 has 14 amino acids.

The chain has TRBV5-1 and TRBJ1-4; maybe TRBD1 (5 bases). V was shortened by 1 base and J by 7 bases, with 17 bases between the two germline ends. The V gene's germline CDR1 is SGHRS and CDR2 YFSETQ. This CDR3 region has 16 residues. The CDR3 DNA follows: TGCGCCAGCAGCTTGACTCCTGGGTTCGGGACTGAAAAACTGTTTTTT. It encodes CASSLTPGFGTEKLFF.

Comments on this clonotype: This sequence may be a read error, since a much larger clone differs from it by one base. The chain links TRBV15 to TRBJ2-3; possibly TRBD1 for D (5 bases). The CDR3 loop spans 14 amino acids. CDR1 and CDR2 from the germline V gene are LNHNV and YYDKDF (reference sequence). CDR3 amino acids: CAASRDQGTDTQYF. The DNA for the CDR3 is TGTGCCGCCAGCAGAGATCAGGGAACAGATACGCAGTATTTT.

This clonotype was found a few times. The chain links TRBV29-1 to TRBJ2-2; TRBD1 is a possible D gene (6 bases). V shed 7 bases and J shed 5 bases, with 14 bases lying between them. The germline CDR1 and CDR2 sequences are SQVTM and ANQGSEA. This CDR3 has 13 amino acids. CDR3 loop: CSGSSGETGELFF. As DNA, the CDR3 is TGCAGCGGGTCATCAGGGGAAACCGGGGAGCTGTTTTTT.

This clonotype has a handful of counts. V usage is TRBV20-1 and J usage is TRBJ2-5; TRBD2 matches at 9 bases. The V gene's germline CDR1 is DFQATT and CDR2 SNEGSKA (reference sequence). Trimming took 3 bases from V and 5 from J; bases not matched to a gene: 7. There are 14 residues in the CDR3. CDR3 sequence (DNA): TGCAGTGCTAGGGGTAGCGGGGGTAGGGAGACCCAGTACTTC. Protein sequence: CSARGSGGRETQYF.

This clonotype was seen a few times. The rearrangement uses TRBV7-2 and TRBJ1-3, with D uncertain. Germline-derived CDR1 and CDR2 are SGHTA and FQGNSA. The CDR3 sequence is 16 residues long. Deletions cut 5 bases from V and 0 bases from J, with 14 bases between. The CDR3 spells CASSPINGPSGNTIYF. In DNA, the CDR3 is TGTGCCAGCAGCCCCATAAATGGGCCCTCTGGAAACACCATATATTTT.

This chain connects TRBV11-2 to TRBJ1-2, with 7 nucleotides matching TRBD1. The CDR3 runs 16 residues. V shed 5 bases and J 4 bases; nucleotides not matched to a gene: 13. Germline V gene sequence: CDR1 SGHAT, CDR2 FQNNGV. This CDR3 is CASSRGRGRVVYGYTF. CDR3 nucleotide sequence: TGTGCCAGCAGCCGGGGCAGGGGGAGGGTCGTCTATGGCTACACCTTC. The full variable domain, its missing parts supplied by reference TRBV11-2 and TRBJ1-2, is EAGVAQSPRYKIIEKRQSVAFWCNPISGHATLYWYQQILGQGPKLLIQFQNNGVVDDSQLPKDRFSAERLKGVDSTLKIQPAKLEDSAVYLCASSRGRGRVVYGYTFGSGTRLTVV.

The J gene is TRBJ1-5, the V gene TRBV12-3 or TRBV12-4; 9 nucleotides line up with TRBD1. The junction had 5 bases not matched to a gene; V was cut back by 4 bases and J by 7 bases. There are 14 residues in the CDR3. CDR3 in DNA: TGTGCCAGCAGTTCACAGGGGGCGAAGCAGCCCCAGCATTTT. It is translated as CASSSQGAKQPQHF.

The rearrangement uses TRBV12-3 or TRBV12-4 and TRBJ1-4; D is undetermined. CDR3 length: 12 amino acids. Trimming took off 3 bases at V and 14 bases at J, with 13 bases between the two ends. CDR3 amino acids: CASSFGVHRLFF. In nucleotides, the CDR3 is TGTGCCAGCAGTTTTGGGGTGCATCGGCTGTTTTTT.

In this sample, this clonotype turned up a few times. This chain links TRBV3-1 with TRBJ1-6; the D is unclear. Trimming removed 1 base from V and 6 bases from J, with 7 bases in between. CDR1 and CDR2 (germline): LGHDT, YNNKEL (reference sequence). CDR3 length: 14 residues. The CDR3: CASSQAWPNSPLHF. The CDR3 DNA sequence: TGTGCCAGCAGCCAAGCTTGGCCTAATTCACCCCTCCACTTT. The complete variable domain, with remaining parts taken from reference TRBV3-1 and TRBJ1-6, reads DTAVSQTPKYLVTQMGNDKSIKCEQNLGHDTMYWYKQDSKKFLKIMFSYNNKELIINETVPNRFSPKSPDKAHLNLHINSLELGDSAVYFCASSQAWPNSPLHFGNGTRLTVT.

With respect to this clonotype: The junction does not match germline at one end; this may be a read error. This chain joins TRBV7-9 and TRBJ1-4, with TRBD1 identical over 7 bases. CDR1 and CDR2 (germline): SEHNR, FQNEAQ (reference sequence). This CDR3 contains 16 residues. The CDR3 reads CACSLKISRGNEKLFF. In nucleotides, the CDR3 is TGTGCCTGCAGCCTGAAGATTAGCAGGGGGAATGAAAAACTGTTTTTT.

The chain couples TRBV20-1 to TRBJ2-1, with D maybe TRBD2 (5 bases). The CDR3 runs to 13 residues. CDR1 and CDR2 from the germline V gene are DFQATT and SNEGSKA (reference sequence). V was clipped by 5 bases and J by 4 bases, with 12 bases between them. Here the CDR3 reads CSASRSDYNEQFF. For the CDR3, the DNA is TGCAGTGCTTCCCGTAGCGATTACAATGAGCAGTTCTTC.

As for this clonotype: A much bigger clone sits one base away, suggesting this may be a read error. CDR3 protein: CSARRGEDDHPQHF. DNA of the CDR3: TGCAGTGCTCGGAGGGGAGAAGACGATCACCCCCAGCATTTT. The V call is TRBV20-1, the J call TRBJ1-5; perhaps TRBD1 as D (5 bases). Germline CDR1 reads DFQATT; CDR2 reads SNEGSKA (reference sequence). This CDR3 is built from 14 residues.

This clonotype occurred a few times. CDR3 loop: CASSYRAGGGYTQYF. The CDR3 nucleotides are TGTGCCAGCAGTTACAGAGCGGGGGGAGGGTATACGCAGTATTTT. The chain uses TRBV6-5 and TRBJ2-3; 9 bases are a match to TRBD2. This CDR3 contains 15 residues. Germline CDR1 and CDR2: MNHEY and SVGAGI. J gave up 7 bases and V 2 bases, and 7 bases lay outside the gene matches.

The V call is TRBV7-6, the J call TRBJ1-5, with unresolved D. The CDR3 runs 8 residues. Germline V gene data show CDR1 as SGHVS and CDR2 as FNYEAQ. Trimming shortened V by 7 bases and J by 8 bases, and 0 bases separated the two germline ends. CDR3 loop: CASKPQHF. The CDR3 coding sequence is TGTGCCAGCAAGCCCCAGCATTTT.

With respect to this clonotype: One end of the junction does not line up with germline, which may come from a read error. The J gene is TRBJ2-3, the V gene TRBV9; D unclear. The CDR3 length is 13 residues. CDR1 SGDLS and CDR2 YYNGEE come from the germline V gene. The CDR3 reads CACSEWGMDTQYF. The CDR3 bases are TGTGCCTGCAGCGAGTGGGGAATGGATACGCAGTATTTT.

The CDR3 spells CASSEWVANSPLHF. In DNA, the CDR3 is TGTGCCAGCAGTGAATGGGTGGCCAATTCACCCCTCCACTTT. V is TRBV2 and J is TRBJ1-6, with D hard to call. V lost 2 bases, J lost 7 bases, and 9 bases lay in between. CDR3 length equals 14 residues. The germline gives CDR1 SNHLY, CDR2 FYNNEI.

V usage is TRBV19 and J usage is TRBJ1-6; 9 nucleotides align to TRBD1. The CDR3 loop spans 13 amino acids. Trimming at V came to 8 bases and at J to 10 bases, leaving 6 bases not matched to a gene. Per germline, CDR1 LNHDA and CDR2 SQIVND (reference sequence). The CDR3, as DNA: TGTGCCAGTGGAGACAGGGGGGACTCACCCCTCCACTTT. It yields the protein CASGDRGDSPLHF.

The chain recombines TRBV7-9 with TRBJ2-7; the match to TRBD2 covers 7 bases. This CDR3 is 15 amino acids long. The germline V gene has CDR1 SEHNR and CDR2 FQNEAQ (reference sequence). The ends lost 1 base at V and 3 bases at J; junction bases unmatched: 6. The CDR3 nucleotides read TGTGCCAGCAGCTTAGTATCGGGGGAGGGCTACGAGCAGTACTTC. This encodes CASSLVSGEGYEQYF.

The V and J genes are TRBV5-1 and TRBJ2-3, with 8 bases identical to TRBD1. The CDR3 has 16 residues. With 4 bases clipped from V and 1 base from J, the junction kept 8 bases outside the gene matches. Germline-derived CDR1 and CDR2 are SGHRS and YFSETQ. In DNA form, the CDR3 reads TGCGCCAGCAGCCTAGGACAGGGACCACGCACAGATACGCAGTATTTT. This gives the protein CASSLGQGPRTDTQYF.

This clonotype was found a few times. The gene calls are TRBV28 and TRBJ1-1; D is undetermined. V lost 2 bases to trimming and J lost 11 bases, with 9 bases between them. Germline values: CDR1 MDHEN, CDR2 SYDVKM. The CDR3 is 11 residues long. CDR3 in amino acids: CASSLATGAFF. CDR3 bases: TGTGCCAGCAGTTTAGCGACTGGGGCTTTCTTT.

The rearrangement joins TRBV19 to TRBJ1-1, with a tentative D call TRBD1 (5 bases). The CDR3 covers 14 residues. Germline V gives CDR1 LNHDA, CDR2 SQIVND (reference sequence). The germline V and J ends were trimmed by 3 bases and 4 bases, with 12 bases remaining between them. CDR3 amino acids: CASSIVGVGTEAFF. CDR3 DNA sequence: TGTGCCAGTAGTATCGTAGGGGTGGGCACTGAAGCTTTCTTT.

This clonotype was counted only a few times. V and J are TRBV6-2 or TRBV6-3 and TRBJ2-7, with 10 bases lining up with TRBD2. This CDR3 has 14 residues. V dropped 4 bases and J dropped 7; count of bases not matched to a gene: 7. The germline V gene has CDR1 MNHEY and CDR2 SVGEGT. The chain's CDR3 is CASSSLGLAWEQYF. The DNA of the CDR3 is TGTGCCAGCAGTTCACTGGGACTAGCGTGGGAGCAGTACTTC.

In its sample, this clonotype was seen a few times. This sequence joins TRBV6-5 and TRBJ2-2, with unresolved D. V lost 2 bases and J 6 bases, leaving 7 bases between the germline ends. The CDR3 totals 13 residues. CDR1 MNHEY and CDR2 SVGAGI come from the germline V gene. This CDR3 reads CASSYGPSGELFF. The CDR3 DNA reads as TGTGCCAGCAGTTACGGGCCTTCCGGGGAGCTGTTTTTT.

The chain carries TRBV20-1 and TRBJ1-1; maybe TRBD1 (6 bases). With 6 bases removed from V and 0 bases from J, the gap between germline ends came to 11 bases. This CDR3 has 13 amino acids. The germline V gene has CDR1 DFQATT and CDR2 SNEGSKA (reference sequence). The CDR3: CSARQDMNTEAFF. In DNA, the CDR3 is TGCAGTGCACGACAGGATATGAACACTGAAGCTTTCTTT.

This clonotype was picked up many times. The chain employs TRBV7-2 and TRBJ1-2, with TRBD1 as a possible D gene (5 bases). The CDR3 covers 16 residues. Germline CDR1 and CDR2: SGHTA and FQGNSA. V lost 1 base and J lost 0, with 12 bases in between. CDR3 amino acids: CASSLGQGRANYGYTF. The DNA of the CDR3 is TGTGCCAGCAGCTTAGGCCAGGGACGTGCTAACTATGGCTACACCTTC.